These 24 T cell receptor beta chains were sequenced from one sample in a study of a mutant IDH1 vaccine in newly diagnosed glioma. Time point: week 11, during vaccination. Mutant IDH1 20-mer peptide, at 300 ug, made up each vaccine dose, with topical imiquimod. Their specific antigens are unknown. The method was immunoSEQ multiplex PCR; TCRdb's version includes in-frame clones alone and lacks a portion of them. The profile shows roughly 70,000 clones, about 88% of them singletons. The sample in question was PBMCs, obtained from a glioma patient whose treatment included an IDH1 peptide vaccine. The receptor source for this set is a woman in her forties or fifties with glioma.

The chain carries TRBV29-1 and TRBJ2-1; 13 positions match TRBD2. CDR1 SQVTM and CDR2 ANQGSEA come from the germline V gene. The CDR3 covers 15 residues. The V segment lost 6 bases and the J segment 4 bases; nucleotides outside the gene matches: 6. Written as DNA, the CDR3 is TGCAGCGTCGTCCGACTAGCGGGGGGATACAATGAGCAGTTCTTC. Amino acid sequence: CSVVRLAGGYNEQFF.

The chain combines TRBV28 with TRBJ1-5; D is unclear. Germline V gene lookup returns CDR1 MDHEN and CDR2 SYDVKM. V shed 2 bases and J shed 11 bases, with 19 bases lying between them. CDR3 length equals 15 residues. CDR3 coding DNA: TGTGCCAGCAGTTTAAGTACTGACACTTCGGCGTCCCAGCATTTT. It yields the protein CASSLSTDTSASQHF. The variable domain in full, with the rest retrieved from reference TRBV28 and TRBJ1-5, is DVKVTQSSRYLVKRTGEKVFLECVQDMDHENMFWYRQDPGLGLRLIYFSYDVKMKEKGDIPEGYSVSREKKERFSLILESASTNQTSMYLCASSLSTDTSASQHFGDGTRLSIL.

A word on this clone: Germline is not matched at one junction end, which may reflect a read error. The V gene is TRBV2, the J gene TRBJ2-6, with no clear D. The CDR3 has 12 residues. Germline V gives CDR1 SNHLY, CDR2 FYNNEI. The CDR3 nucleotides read TGTGCCGGCAGCACGGGGGCCAACGTCCTGACTTTC. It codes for CAGSTGANVLTF.

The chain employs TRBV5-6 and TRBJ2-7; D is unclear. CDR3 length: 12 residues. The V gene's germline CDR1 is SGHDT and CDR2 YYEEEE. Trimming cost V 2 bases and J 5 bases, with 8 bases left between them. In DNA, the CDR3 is TGTGCCAGCAGCTTTGGATCGAACGAGCAGTACTTC. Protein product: CASSFGSNEQYF.

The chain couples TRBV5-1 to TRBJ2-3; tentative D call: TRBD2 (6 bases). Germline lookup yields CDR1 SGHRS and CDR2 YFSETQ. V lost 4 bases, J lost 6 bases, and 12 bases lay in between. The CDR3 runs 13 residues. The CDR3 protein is CASSADGGDTQYF. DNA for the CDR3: TGCGCCAGCAGCGCGGACGGAGGGGATACGCAGTATTTT.

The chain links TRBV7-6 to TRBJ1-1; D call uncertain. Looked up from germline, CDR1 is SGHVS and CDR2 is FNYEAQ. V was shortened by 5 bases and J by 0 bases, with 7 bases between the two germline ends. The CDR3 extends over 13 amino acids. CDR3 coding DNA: TGTGCCAGCAGCCGGCTTGTGAACACTGAAGCTTTCTTT. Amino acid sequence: CASSRLVNTEAFF.

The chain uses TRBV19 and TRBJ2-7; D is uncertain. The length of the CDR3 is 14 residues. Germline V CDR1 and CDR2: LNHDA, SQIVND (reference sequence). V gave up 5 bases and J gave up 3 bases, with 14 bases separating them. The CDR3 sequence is CASSAAVNIYEQYF. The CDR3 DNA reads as TGTGCCAGTAGTGCAGCCGTTAATATCTACGAGCAGTACTTC.

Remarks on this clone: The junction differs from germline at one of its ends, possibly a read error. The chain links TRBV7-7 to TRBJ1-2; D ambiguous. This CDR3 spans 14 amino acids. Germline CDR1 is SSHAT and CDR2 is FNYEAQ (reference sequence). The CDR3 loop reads CASSPMDFNYGYTF. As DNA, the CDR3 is TGTGCTAGCAGCCCCATGGACTTTAACTATGGCTACACCTTC.

The chain's CDR3 is CASRPSNTEAFF. The CDR3 nucleotides are TGTGCCAGCAGACCTAGCAACACTGAAGCTTTCTTT. V and J are TRBV7-8 and TRBJ1-1, with no clear D. The CDR3 spans 12 residues. CDR1 and CDR2 (germline): SGHVS, FQNEAQ. Trimming took off 6 bases at V and 2 bases at J, with 7 bases between the two ends.

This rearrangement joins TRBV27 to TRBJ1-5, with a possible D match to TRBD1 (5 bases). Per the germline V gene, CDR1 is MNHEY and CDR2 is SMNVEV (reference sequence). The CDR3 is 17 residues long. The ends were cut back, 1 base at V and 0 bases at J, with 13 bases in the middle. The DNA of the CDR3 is TGTGCCAGCAGTTTATACTCTAAAGGGGTTAGCAATCAGCCCCAGCATTTT. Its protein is CASSLYSKGVSNQPQHF.

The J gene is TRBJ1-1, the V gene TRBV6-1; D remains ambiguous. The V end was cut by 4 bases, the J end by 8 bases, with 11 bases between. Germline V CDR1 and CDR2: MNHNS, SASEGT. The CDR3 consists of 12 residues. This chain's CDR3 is CASSGRLKEAFF. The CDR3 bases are TGTGCCAGCAGTGGCCGACTGAAGGAAGCTTTCTTT.

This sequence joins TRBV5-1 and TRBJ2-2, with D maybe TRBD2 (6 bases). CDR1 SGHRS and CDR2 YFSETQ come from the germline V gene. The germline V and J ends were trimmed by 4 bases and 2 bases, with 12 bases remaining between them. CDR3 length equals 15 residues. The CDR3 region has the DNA TGCGCCAGCAGCAAGGGACTCCTAAACACCGGGGAGCTGTTTTTT. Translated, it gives CASSKGLLNTGELFF. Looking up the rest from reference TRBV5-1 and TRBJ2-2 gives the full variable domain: KAGVTQTPRYLIKTRGQQVTLSCSPISGHRSVSWYQQTPGQGLQFLFEYFSETQRNKGNFPGRFSGRQFSNSRSEMNVSTLELGDSALYLCASSKGLLNTGELFFGEGSRLTVL.

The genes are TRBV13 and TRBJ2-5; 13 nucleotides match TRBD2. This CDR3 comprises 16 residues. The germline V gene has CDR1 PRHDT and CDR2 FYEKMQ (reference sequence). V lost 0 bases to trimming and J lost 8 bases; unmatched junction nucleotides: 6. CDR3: CASSLGRRLAGGTQYF. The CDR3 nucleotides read TGTGCCAGCAGCTTAGGCCGGAGACTAGCGGGGGGTACCCAGTACTTC. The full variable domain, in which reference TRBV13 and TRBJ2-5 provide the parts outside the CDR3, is AAGVIQSPRHLIKEKRETATLKCYPIPRHDTVYWYQQGPGQDPQFLISFYEKMQSDKGSIPDRFSAQQFSDYHSELNMSSLELGDSALYFCASSLGRRLAGGTQYFGPGTRLLVL.

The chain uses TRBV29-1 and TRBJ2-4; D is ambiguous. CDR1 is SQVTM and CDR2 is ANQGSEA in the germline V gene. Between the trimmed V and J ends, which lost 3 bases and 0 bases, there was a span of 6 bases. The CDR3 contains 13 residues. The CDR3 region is CSVDLLAKNIQYF. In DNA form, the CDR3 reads TGCAGCGTTGATCTTTTAGCCAAAAACATTCAGTACTTC.

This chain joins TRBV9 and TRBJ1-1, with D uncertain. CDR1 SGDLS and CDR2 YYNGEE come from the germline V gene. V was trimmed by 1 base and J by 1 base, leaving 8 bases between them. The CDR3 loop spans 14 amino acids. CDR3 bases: TGTGCCAGCAGCGTAAGTAACGGGAACACTGAAGCTTTCTTT. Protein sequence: CASSVSNGNTEAFF.

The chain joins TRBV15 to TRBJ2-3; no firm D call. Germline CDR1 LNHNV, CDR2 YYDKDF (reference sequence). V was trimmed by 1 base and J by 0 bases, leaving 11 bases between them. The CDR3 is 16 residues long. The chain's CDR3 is CATSRGSSASTDTQYF. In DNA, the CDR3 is TGTGCCACCAGCAGAGGATCCAGCGCCAGCACAGATACGCAGTATTTT.

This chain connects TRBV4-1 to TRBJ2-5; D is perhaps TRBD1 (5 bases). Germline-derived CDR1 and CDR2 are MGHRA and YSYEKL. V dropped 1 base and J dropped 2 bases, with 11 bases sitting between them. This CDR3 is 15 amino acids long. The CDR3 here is CASSQGGGLQETQYF. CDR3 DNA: TGCGCCAGCAGCCAAGGGGGCGGATTACAAGAGACCCAGTACTTC.

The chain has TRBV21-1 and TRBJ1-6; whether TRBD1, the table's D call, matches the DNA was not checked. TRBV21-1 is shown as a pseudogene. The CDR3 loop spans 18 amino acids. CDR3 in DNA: TGTGCCAGCAGCAATGGGACCCGACAGGGGGCGGGTAATTCACCCCTCCACTTT. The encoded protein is CASSNGTRQGAGNSPLHF.

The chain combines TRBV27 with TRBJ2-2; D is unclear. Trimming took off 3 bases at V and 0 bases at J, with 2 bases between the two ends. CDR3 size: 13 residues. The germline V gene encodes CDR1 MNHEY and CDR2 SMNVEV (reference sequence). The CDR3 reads CASSLPNTGELFF. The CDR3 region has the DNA TGTGCCAGCAGTTTGCCGAACACCGGGGAGCTGTTTTTT.

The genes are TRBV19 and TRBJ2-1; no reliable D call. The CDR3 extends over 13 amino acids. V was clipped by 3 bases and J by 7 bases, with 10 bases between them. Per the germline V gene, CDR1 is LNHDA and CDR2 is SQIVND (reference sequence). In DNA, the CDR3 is TGTGCCAGTAGTATGATCAGGTTGAATGAGCAGTTCTTC. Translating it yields CASSMIRLNEQFF.

CDR3 nucleotide sequence: TGTGCCAGCAGCTTAGAGGGACAGTGGAGAAACACCATATATTTT. This translates into CASSLEGQWRNTIYF. V gene TRBV7-9 combines with J gene TRBJ1-3, with 7 bases that match TRBD1. This CDR3 has 15 residues. The trim removed 1 base at V and 5 bases at J, leaving 5 bases unmatched. CDR1 and CDR2 from the germline V gene are SEHNR and FQNEAQ (reference sequence).

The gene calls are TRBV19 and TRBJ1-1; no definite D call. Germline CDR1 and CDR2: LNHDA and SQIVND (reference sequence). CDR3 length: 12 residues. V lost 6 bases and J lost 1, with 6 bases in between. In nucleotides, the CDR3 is TGTGCCAGTAGCCACAAGAACACTGAAGCTTTCTTT. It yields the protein CASSHKNTEAFF.

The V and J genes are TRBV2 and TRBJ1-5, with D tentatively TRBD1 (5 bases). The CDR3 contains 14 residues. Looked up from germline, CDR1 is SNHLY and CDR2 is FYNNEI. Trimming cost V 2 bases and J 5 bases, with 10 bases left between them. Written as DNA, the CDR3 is TGTGCCAGCAGTGAAAAGCAGGGCCATCAGCCCCAGCATTTT. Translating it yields CASSEKQGHQPQHF.

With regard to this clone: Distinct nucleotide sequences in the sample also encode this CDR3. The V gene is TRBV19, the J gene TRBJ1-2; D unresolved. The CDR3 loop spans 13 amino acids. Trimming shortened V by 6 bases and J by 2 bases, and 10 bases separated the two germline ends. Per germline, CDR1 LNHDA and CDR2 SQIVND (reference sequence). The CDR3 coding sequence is TGTGCCAGTAGCATCGGGTCAAACTATGGCTACACCTTC. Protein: CASSIGSNYGYTF. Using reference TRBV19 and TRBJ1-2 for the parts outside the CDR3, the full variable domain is DGGITQSPKYLFRKEGQNVTLSCEQNLNHDAMYWYRQDPGQGLRLIYYSQIVNDFQKGDIAEGYSVSREKKESFPLTVTSAQKNPTAFYLCASSIGSNYGYTFGSGTRLTVV.